The next 8 T cell receptor beta chains were all read from a single sample in a study of blood T cell repertoires in COVID-19. The data were produced by immunoSEQ multiplex PCR, yet TCRdb's version contains in-frame clones alone and is incomplete. The repertoire holds around 210,000 clones, with about three quarters as singletons. Sequencing was done on a sample of peripheral blood. All receptors come from a woman aged 70-85 years with acute or convalescent COVID-19.

The J gene is TRBJ2-3, the V gene TRBV9, with TRBD2 matching over 15 bases. This CDR3 is built from 19 residues. In germline, CDR1 is SGDLS, CDR2 YYNGEE. After removal of 0 bases from V and 4 bases from J, the junction contained 9 bases not matched to a gene. The CDR3 protein is CASSVGGGTSGRLADTQYF. CDR3 in DNA: TGTGCCAGCAGCGTAGGCGGCGGGACTAGCGGGAGGTTGGCAGATACGCAGTATTTT.

This clone appeared once. The chain employs TRBV10-3 and TRBJ2-7; 7 nucleotides match TRBD2. Germline V gene lookup returns CDR1 ENHRY and CDR2 SYGVKD. Trimming at V came to 0 bases and at J to 7 bases, leaving 9 bases not matched to a gene. The CDR3 totals 15 residues. CDR3 sequence (DNA): TGTGCCATCAGTGAGTCGGGGGGGTCTAGGTGGGAGCAGTACTTC. It codes for CAISESGGSRWEQYF.

This chain connects TRBV11-3 to TRBJ2-2; 7 bases map to TRBD1. V dropped 5 bases and J dropped 6; count of bases not matched to a gene: 9. The germline V gene encodes CDR1 SGHNT and CDR2 YENEEA. CDR3 size: 15 residues. CDR3 in DNA: TGTGCCAGCAGCCCCCGGGACAGCGCTGCCGGGGAGCTGTTTTTT. Its translation: CASSPRDSAAGELFF.

The chain is built from TRBV28 and TRBJ2-3; D unclear. Trimming cost V 5 bases and J 10 bases, with 22 bases left between them. The CDR3 has 15 amino acids. The germline CDR1 and CDR2 sequences are MDHEN and SYDVKM. The CDR3 region is CASSREKTGGFAQYF. Written as DNA, the CDR3 is TGTGCCAGCAGTCGCGAAAAAACGGGTGGTTTTGCGCAGTATTTT.

This clone was seen a few times. CDR3 residues: CASSTNRAMGNQPQHF. In DNA form, the CDR3 reads TGTGCCAGCAGCACCAACAGGGCGATGGGCAATCAGCCCCAGCATTTT. The chain uses TRBV5-5 and TRBJ1-5; tentative D call: TRBD1 (6 bases). The germline V gene has CDR1 SGHKS and CDR2 YYEKEE (reference sequence). The CDR3 is 16 amino acids. The ends were cut back, 4 bases at V and 2 bases at J, with 16 bases in the middle.

The chain joins TRBV28 to TRBJ1-6, with a weak D call TRBD1 (6 bases). Trimming took 6 bases from V and 7 from J, leaving 19 bases between them. The CDR3 length is 16 residues. Per germline, CDR1 MDHEN and CDR2 SYDVKM. The CDR3 sequence: CASRAVFSTGNSPLHF. CDR3 nucleotides: TGTGCCAGCAGGGCCGTTTTTTCGACAGGAAATTCACCCCTCCACTTT. The variable domain in full, completed from reference TRBV28 and TRBJ1-6, reads DVKVTQSSRYLVKRTGEKVFLECVQDMDHENMFWYRQDPGLGLRLIYFSYDVKMKEKGDIPEGYSVSREKKERFSLILESASTNQTSMYLCASRAVFSTGNSPLHFGNGTRLTVT.

The chain joins TRBV6-1 to TRBJ2-5; 7 nucleotides match TRBD2. Germline CDR1 and CDR2: MNHNS and SASEGT. Germline trimming cut 1 base from V and 4 bases from J; bases unmatched to any gene: 3. This CDR3 has 14 residues. The CDR3 loop reads CASSEDPGGETQYF. The CDR3 DNA is TGTGCCAGCAGTGAAGACCCGGGGGGAGAGACCCAGTACTTC.

The chain carries TRBV19 and TRBJ1-4; 10 nucleotides match TRBD1. CDR1 LNHDA and CDR2 SQIVND come from the germline V gene (reference sequence). V shed 5 bases, J shed 8 bases, and the junction held 14 bases outside the gene matches. This CDR3 is 17 amino acids long. The CDR3 bases are TGTGCCAGTAGTTACGGGACAGGGGTTTATTCGAGGGAAAAACTGTTTTTT. It is translated as CASSYGTGVYSREKLFF. Variable domain in full (rest from reference TRBV19 and TRBJ1-4): DGGITQSPKYLFRKEGQNVTLSCEQNLNHDAMYWYRQDPGQGLRLIYYSQIVNDFQKGDIAEGYSVSREKKESFPLTVTSAQKNPTAFYLCASSYGTGVYSREKLFFGSGTQLSVL.